Listed here are 32 T cell receptor beta chains from one sample, sequenced in a study of beta chain features in type 1 diabetes. Of the isolated RNA, all was reverse transcribed, and so the sequenced material was expressed TCRB transcripts. Assay: immunoSEQ multiplex PCR; the TCRdb copy retains only in-frame clones and omits some. The table has 300,000 to 400,000 clones, around 7.6% seen once. The sample was central memory CD4+ T cells from blood. The receptors originated from a woman between 18 and 30 years old in good health.

This clone came up many times. The CDR3 region is CASSLELAGGGGEQFF. The CDR3 DNA reads TGTGCCAGCAGCTTAGAATTAGCGGGAGGTGGGGGTGAGCAGTTCTTC. This rearrangement joins TRBV7-6 to TRBJ2-1; 10 bases match TRBD2. Germline loops: CDR1 SGHVS, CDR2 FNYEAQ. The CDR3 runs to 16 residues. V shed 1 base and J 9 bases; nucleotides not matched to a gene: 9.

This clone was counted many times. This chain connects TRBV7-2 to TRBJ2-2; D may be TRBD2 (6 bases). The V gene lost 3 bases and the J gene lost 5 bases, with 10 bases spanning the gap. The CDR3 extends over 14 amino acids. Germline-derived CDR1 and CDR2 are SGHTA and FQGNSA. This chain's CDR3 is CASSLSAGTGELFF. In nucleotides, the CDR3 is TGTGCCAGCAGCTTGTCTGCGGGAACCGGGGAGCTGTTTTTT. Full variable domain (missing parts from reference TRBV7-2 and TRBJ2-2): GAGVSQSPSNKVTEKGKDVELRCDPISGHTALYWYRQSLGQGLEFLIYFQGNSAPDKSGLPSDRFSAERTGGSVSTLTIQRTQQEDSAVYLCASSLSAGTGELFFGEGSRLTVL.

J is TRBJ1-2 and V is TRBV6-5; D is unresolved. The length of the CDR3 is 13 residues. The germline CDR1 and CDR2 sequences are MNHEY and SVGAGI. V was shortened by 6 bases and J by 3 bases, with 11 bases between the two germline ends. In nucleotides, the CDR3 is TGTGCCAGCAGCCCTGAATCAGACTATGGCTACACCTTC. It is translated as CASSPESDYGYTF.

CDR3 in amino acids: CASRGLAGGFYEQYF. The DNA of the CDR3 is TGTGCCAGCAGGGGACTAGCGGGAGGCTTTTACGAGCAGTACTTC. The chain has TRBV27 and TRBJ2-7; 15 bases match TRBD2. The germline V gene has CDR1 MNHEY and CDR2 SMNVEV (reference sequence). The CDR3 contains 15 residues. The V gene end was trimmed by 6 bases and the J gene end by 4 bases; junction bases not matched to a gene: 4.

This clone was picked up a small number of times. The chain combines TRBV5-1 with TRBJ2-4; the match to TRBD2 covers 11 bases. J lost 6 bases, V lost 2 bases, and 4 bases had no gene match. Looked up from germline, CDR1 is SGHRS and CDR2 is YFSETQ. This CDR3 is built from 15 residues. CDR3 nucleotide sequence: TGCGCCAGCAGCTTCGGACTAGCGGGTTTAAACATTCAGTACTTC. Translation gives CASSFGLAGLNIQYF. The full variable domain, with the rest looked up from reference TRBV5-1 and TRBJ2-4, is KAGVTQTPRYLIKTRGQQVTLSCSPISGHRSVSWYQQTPGQGLQFLFEYFSETQRNKGNFPGRFSGRQFSNSRSEMNVSTLELGDSALYLCASSFGLAGLNIQYFGAGTRLSVL.

This chain joins TRBV19 and TRBJ2-7, with TRBD1 matching over 8 bases. Trimming at V came to 9 bases and at J to 3 bases, leaving 7 bases not matched to a gene. There are 13 residues in the CDR3. Germline V lookup: CDR1 LNHDA, CDR2 SQIVND (reference sequence). CDR3 amino acids: CASQTQGGYEQYF. CDR3 nucleotides: TGTGCCAGCCAAACACAGGGGGGCTACGAGCAGTACTTC.

This clone was seen a few times. The CDR3 DNA sequence: TGTGCCAGCAGCTTAGAAGGGACTAGCGGGAGCTACGAGCAGTACTTC. Translating it yields CASSLEGTSGSYEQYF. The chain couples TRBV11-2 to TRBJ2-7, with TRBD2 matching over 14 bases. The V gene end was trimmed by 0 bases and the J gene end by 3 bases; junction bases not matched to a gene: 1. There are 16 residues in the CDR3. Germline V CDR1 and CDR2: SGHAT, FQNNGV. Using reference TRBV11-2 and TRBJ2-7 for the parts outside the CDR3, the full variable domain is EAGVAQSPRYKIIEKRQSVAFWCNPISGHATLYWYQQILGQGPKLLIQFQNNGVVDDSQLPKDRFSAERLKGVDSTLKIQPAKLEDSAVYLCASSLEGTSGSYEQYFGPGTRLTVT.

V is TRBV18 and J is TRBJ2-7, with no clear D. The germline V gene encodes CDR1 KGHSH and CDR2 LQKENI. Trimming cost V 0 bases and J 2 bases, with 11 bases left between them. The CDR3 totals 15 residues. The CDR3 nucleotides read TGTGCCAGCTCACCACCCTCCGGGCTTGCCTACGAGCAGTACTTC. This gives the protein CASSPPSGLAYEQYF.

This clone showed up just a few times. The gene calls are TRBV14 and TRBJ2-1, with TRBD2 matching 8 bases. The germline CDR1 and CDR2 sequences are SGHDN and FVKESK. V dropped 0 bases and J dropped 0; count of bases not matched to a gene: 13. The CDR3 totals 20 residues. The CDR3, as DNA: TGTGCCAGCAGCCAAGATCTTCAGTCGGGCGGGAGGAGCTCCTACAATGAGCAGTTCTTC. As protein: CASSQDLQSGGRSSYNEQFF. The full variable domain, its missing parts supplied by reference TRBV14 and TRBJ2-1, is EAGVTQFPSHSVIEKGQTVTLRCDPISGHDNLYWYRRVMGKEIKFLLHFVKESKQDESGMPNNRFLAERTGGTYSTLKVQPAELEDSGVYFCASSQDLQSGGRSSYNEQFFGPGTRLTVL.

There are a few counts of this clone. This chain joins TRBV20-1 and TRBJ2-7; D is unclear. V lost 1 base to trimming and J lost 2 bases, with 3 bases between them. CDR3 length: 11 residues. Germline values: CDR1 DFQATT, CDR2 SNEGSKA (reference sequence). The chain's CDR3 is CSARVPYEQYF. CDR3 bases: TGCAGTGCTAGAGTCCCCTACGAGCAGTACTTC.

The chain uses TRBV6-5 and TRBJ1-1; D gene unclear. Trimming pared 5 bases from V and 0 bases from J, leaving 10 bases between. The germline V gene has CDR1 MNHEY and CDR2 SVGAGI. CDR3 size: 14 residues. CDR3 nucleotide sequence: TGTGCCAGCAGTCTTCGGACGGTGAACACTGAAGCTTTCTTT. Its translation is CASSLRTVNTEAFF.

The chain couples TRBV28 to TRBJ2-5; D is possibly TRBD1 or TRBD2 (5 bases each). The V end lost 5 bases, the J end lost 5 bases, and 9 bases lay between the germline ends. The CDR3 contains 12 residues. Germline CDR1 and CDR2: MDHEN and SYDVKM. The CDR3 bases are TGTGCCAGCAGTGGGACCGCGGAGACCCAGTACTTC. Translating it yields CASSGTAETQYF.

This clone was counted many times. V is TRBV11-2 and J is TRBJ2-3; a possible D gene is TRBD2 (5 bases). In germline, CDR1 is SGHAT, CDR2 FQNNGV. V lost 2 bases and J lost 6, with 15 bases in between. The length of the CDR3 is 15 residues. The CDR3 DNA reads as TGTGCCAGCAGCTTACTAGGGATGGGGAGCGATACGCAGTATTTT. Translating it yields CASSLLGMGSDTQYF.

In the case of this clone: Compared with germline, one end of the junction differs, possibly owing to a read error. V is TRBV28 and J is TRBJ1-2; the D is unclear. Germline loops: CDR1 MDHEN, CDR2 SYDVKM. The CDR3 runs 13 residues. DNA of the CDR3: TGTGCCTGCACTGAAGGTACTAACGATGGCTACACCTTC. This translates into CACTEGTNDGYTF.

The chain links TRBV11-2 to TRBJ1-1; TRBD1 matches at 7 bases. Per germline, CDR1 SGHAT and CDR2 FQNNGV. V trimming: 5 bases; J trimming: 3 bases; junction bases outside the gene matches: 6. CDR3 length: 14 residues. The CDR3 DNA is TGTGCCAGCAGCGTAAGGGACAGACACACTGAAGCTTTCTTT. This codes for CASSVRDRHTEAFF.

The chain combines TRBV11-2 with TRBJ2-7; 10 positions agree with TRBD2. The CDR3 totals 17 residues. Germline lookup yields CDR1 SGHAT and CDR2 FQNNGV. The V gene end was trimmed by 5 bases and the J gene end by 3 bases; junction bases not matched to a gene: 13. The CDR3 DNA reads TGTGCCAGCAGCCCGACCCGGGCTAGCGGGAGAGGCTACGAGCAGTACTTC. Amino acid sequence: CASSPTRASGRGYEQYF. The full variable domain, with the rest looked up from reference TRBV11-2 and TRBJ2-7, is EAGVAQSPRYKIIEKRQSVAFWCNPISGHATLYWYQQILGQGPKLLIQFQNNGVVDDSQLPKDRFSAERLKGVDSTLKIQPAKLEDSAVYLCASSPTRASGRGYEQYFGPGTRLTVT.

This clone appeared a few times. The V and J genes are TRBV7-9 and TRBJ1-2; TRBD1 is a possible D gene (5 bases). V was clipped by 6 bases and J by 2 bases, with 13 bases between them. The germline V gene encodes CDR1 SEHNR and CDR2 FQNEAQ (reference sequence). CDR3 length: 14 amino acids. The CDR3 bases are TGTGCCAGCAGTGGGCAGGGAAAGAACTATGGCTACACCTTC. Its protein product is CASSGQGKNYGYTF.

This clone was seen more than once but under ten times. The V and J genes are TRBV29-1 and TRBJ2-3; D not certain. This CDR3 contains 12 residues. Looked up from germline, CDR1 is SQVTM and CDR2 is ANQGSEA. V gave up 4 bases and J gave up 2 bases, with 7 bases separating them. CDR3: CSVVDFTDTQYF. In DNA form, the CDR3 reads TGCAGCGTTGTCGACTTCACAGATACGCAGTATTTT.

This clone has a count of ten or more. The chain joins TRBV28 to TRBJ2-5, with D possibly being TRBD2 (5 bases). V was cut by 6 bases and J by 6 bases, with 14 bases left in between. The CDR3 totals 13 residues. CDR1 is MDHEN, CDR2 SYDVKM, per germline. DNA for the CDR3: TGTGCCAGCAGGGTCGGACTCAGTAAGACCCAGTACTTC. Its protein product is CASRVGLSKTQYF.

Only a few counts were recorded for this clone. This chain joins TRBV28 and TRBJ1-5, with TRBD1 matching over 9 bases. The CDR3 contains 13 residues. The trim removed 8 bases at V and 9 bases at J, leaving 8 bases unmatched. The germline V gene encodes CDR1 MDHEN and CDR2 SYDVKM. CDR3 in DNA: TGTGCCAGCCTCACAGGGGGCTCGGGGCCCCAGCATTTT. It specifies CASLTGGSGPQHF.

The J gene is TRBJ2-1, the V gene TRBV5-4, with D maybe TRBD1 (6 bases). The V end lost 7 bases, the J end lost 8 bases, and 16 bases lay between the germline ends. Looked up from germline, CDR1 is SGHNT and CDR2 is YYREEE (reference sequence). There are 13 residues in the CDR3. CDR3 sequence: CASGRQGSDEQFF. The CDR3, as DNA: TGTGCCAGCGGCAGGCAGGGGAGCGATGAGCAGTTCTTC.

The chain couples TRBV10-3 to TRBJ2-5; D is uncertain. The DNA end lines up better with TRBJ2-7; the J call may be wrong. There are 12 residues in the CDR3. Germline V CDR1 and CDR2: ENHRY, SYGVKD. The CDR3 spells CAISGSRSEQYF. CDR3 coding DNA: TGTGCCATCAGCGGTAGCCGGAGCGAGCAGTACTTC.

The chain uses TRBV11-1 and TRBJ2-7, with D tentatively TRBD1 (5 bases). Germline V CDR1 and CDR2: SGHAT, FQDESV (reference sequence). CDR3 length: 14 residues. Deletions cut 7 bases from V and 4 bases from J, with 17 bases between. The CDR3 reads CASNMGGRAYEQYF. The DNA of the CDR3 is TGTGCCAGCAACATGGGCGGCAGGGCTTACGAGCAGTACTTC.

The chain carries TRBV28 and TRBJ1-5, with unresolved D. The germline V gene has CDR1 MDHEN and CDR2 SYDVKM. The CDR3 has 11 amino acids. V was clipped by 5 bases and J by 8 bases, with 7 bases between them. CDR3 in amino acids: CASSTLKPQHF. Here the CDR3 DNA reads TGTGCCAGCAGTACGCTTAAGCCCCAGCATTTT. Drawing the rest from reference TRBV28 and TRBJ1-5, the complete variable domain is DVKVTQSSRYLVKRTGEKVFLECVQDMDHENMFWYRQDPGLGLRLIYFSYDVKMKEKGDIPEGYSVSREKKERFSLILESASTNQTSMYLCASSTLKPQHFGDGTRLSIL.

There are a few counts of this clone. The rearrangement links TRBV9 to TRBJ2-3; 9 nucleotides line up with TRBD1. Germline CDR1 and CDR2: SGDLS and YYNGEE. Germline trimming cut 3 bases from V and 3 bases from J; bases unmatched to any gene: 2. The CDR3 contains 14 residues. This chain's CDR3 is CASSGDRVTDTQYF. DNA for the CDR3: TGTGCCAGCAGCGGGGACAGGGTAACAGATACGCAGTATTTT.

Concerning this clone: Different DNA sequences within this sample yield the same CDR3. The chain recombines TRBV7-3 with TRBJ2-2; D gene uncertain. The ends were cut back, 0 bases at V and 0 bases at J, with 5 bases in the middle. The CDR3 has 15 amino acids. Germline V gene data show CDR1 as SGHTA and CDR2 as FQGTGA. The CDR3: CASSLTGANTGELFF. The CDR3, as DNA: TGTGCCAGCAGCTTAACTGGAGCGAACACCGGGGAGCTGTTTTTT.

A few counts support this clone. The chain employs TRBV27 and TRBJ2-1, with TRBD2 matching 7 bases. V lost 3 bases and J lost 13; bases outside the gene matches: 6. Germline V gives CDR1 MNHEY, CDR2 SMNVEV (reference sequence). CDR3 size: 12 residues. CDR3: CASSFASGGQFF. The DNA of the CDR3 is TGTGCCAGCAGTTTTGCATCGGGAGGACAGTTCTTC.

The chain links TRBV6-5 to TRBJ1-2; tentatively, D is TRBD1 (5 bases). The CDR3 has 14 residues. V was pared by 2 bases and J by 6 bases, with 13 bases between. CDR1 and CDR2 from the germline V gene are MNHEY and SVGAGI. The DNA of the CDR3 is TGTGCCAGCAGTTACCATCAGGGAAGGGATGGCTACACCTTC. This sequence encodes CASSYHQGRDGYTF.

This clone was detected ten times or more. V and J are TRBV28 and TRBJ1-2; no clear D. The germline gives CDR1 MDHEN, CDR2 SYDVKM. V lost 1 base to trimming and J lost 6 bases, with 6 bases between them. The length of the CDR3 is 12 residues. The CDR3, as DNA: TGTGCCAGCAGTTTATCGAAGAATGGCTACACCTTC. Amino acids: CASSLSKNGYTF.

This clone was counted a few times. The chain employs TRBV4-3 and TRBJ2-1; D unclear. Germline V gene sequence: CDR1 LGHNA, CDR2 YSLEER. Trimming cost V 0 bases and J 2 bases, with 8 bases left between them. The CDR3 is made up of 15 amino acids. The CDR3 spells CASSQDWVTYNEQFF. The CDR3 bases are TGCGCCAGCAGCCAAGATTGGGTAACCTACAATGAGCAGTTCTTC.

In the case of this clone: This sample also contains other DNA sequences that code for the same CDR3. V gene TRBV7-2 combines with J gene TRBJ2-3, with a weak D call TRBD2 (6 bases). The germline V gene encodes CDR1 SGHTA and CDR2 FQGNSA. V was pared by 6 bases and J by 0 bases, with 13 bases between. The CDR3 is 15 amino acids. CDR3 coding DNA: TGTGCCAGCAGTTCCGGGACTTATAGCACAGATACGCAGTATTTT. Its protein is CASSSGTYSTDTQYF.

This rearrangement joins TRBV28 to TRBJ2-7; possibly TRBD1 for D (5 bases). In germline, CDR1 is MDHEN, CDR2 SYDVKM. The CDR3 has 13 amino acids. Trimming took 10 bases from V and 2 from J, leaving 15 bases between them. The CDR3 DNA reads as TGTGCCACCCTAAGGGGTGTTACCTACGAGCAGTACTTC. Encoded protein: CATLRGVTYEQYF.